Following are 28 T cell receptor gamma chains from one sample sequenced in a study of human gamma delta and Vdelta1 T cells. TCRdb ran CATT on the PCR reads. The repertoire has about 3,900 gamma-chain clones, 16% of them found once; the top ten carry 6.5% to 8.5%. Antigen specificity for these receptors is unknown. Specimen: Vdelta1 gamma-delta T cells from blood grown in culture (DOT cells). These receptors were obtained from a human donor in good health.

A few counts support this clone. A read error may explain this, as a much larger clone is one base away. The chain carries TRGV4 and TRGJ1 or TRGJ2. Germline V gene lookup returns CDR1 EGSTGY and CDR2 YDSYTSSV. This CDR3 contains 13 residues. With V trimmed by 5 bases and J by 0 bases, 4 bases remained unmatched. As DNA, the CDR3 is TGTGCCACCTGGGGCGAGAATTATTATAAGAAACTCTTT. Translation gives CATWGENYYKKLF.

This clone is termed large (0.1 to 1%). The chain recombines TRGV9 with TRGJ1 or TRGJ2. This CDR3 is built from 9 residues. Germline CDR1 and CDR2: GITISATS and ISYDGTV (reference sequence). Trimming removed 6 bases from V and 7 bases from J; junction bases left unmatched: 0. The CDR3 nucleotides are TGTGCCTTGTGGTATAAGAAACTCTTT. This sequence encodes CALWYKKLF.

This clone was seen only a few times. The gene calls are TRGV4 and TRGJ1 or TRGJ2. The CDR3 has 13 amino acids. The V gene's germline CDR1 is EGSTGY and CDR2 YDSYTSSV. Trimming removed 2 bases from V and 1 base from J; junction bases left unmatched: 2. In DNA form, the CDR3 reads TGTGCCACCTGGGATGATAATTATTATAAGAAACTCTTT. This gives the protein CATWDDNYYKKLF.

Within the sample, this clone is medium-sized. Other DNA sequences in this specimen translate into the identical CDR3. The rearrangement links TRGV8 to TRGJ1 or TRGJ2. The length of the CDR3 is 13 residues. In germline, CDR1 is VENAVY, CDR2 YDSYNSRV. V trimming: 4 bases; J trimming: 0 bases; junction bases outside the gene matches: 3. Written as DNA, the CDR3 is TGTGCCACCTGGGACCGGAATTATTATAAGAAACTCTTT. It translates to CATWDRNYYKKLF.

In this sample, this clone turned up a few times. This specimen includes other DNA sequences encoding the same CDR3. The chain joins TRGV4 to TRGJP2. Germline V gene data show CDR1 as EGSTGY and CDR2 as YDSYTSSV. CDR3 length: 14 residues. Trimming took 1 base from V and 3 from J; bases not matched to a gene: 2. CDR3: CATWDGRSDWIKTF. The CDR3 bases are TGTGCCACCTGGGATGGACGTAGTGATTGGATCAAGACGTTT.

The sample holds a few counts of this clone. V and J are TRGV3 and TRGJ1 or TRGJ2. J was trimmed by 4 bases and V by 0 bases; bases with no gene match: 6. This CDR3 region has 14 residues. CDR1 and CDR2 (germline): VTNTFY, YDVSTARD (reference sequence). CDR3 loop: CATWDRLSYYKKLF. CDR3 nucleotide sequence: TGTGCCACCTGGGACAGGCTGTCGTATTATAAGAAACTCTTT.

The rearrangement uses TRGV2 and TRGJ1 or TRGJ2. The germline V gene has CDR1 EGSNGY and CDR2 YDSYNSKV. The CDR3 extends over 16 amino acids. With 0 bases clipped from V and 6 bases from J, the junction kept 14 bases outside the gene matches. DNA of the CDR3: TGTGCCACCTGGGACGGGCCGGGCTTTGGGAGTTATAAGAAACTCTTT. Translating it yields CATWDGPGFGSYKKLF.

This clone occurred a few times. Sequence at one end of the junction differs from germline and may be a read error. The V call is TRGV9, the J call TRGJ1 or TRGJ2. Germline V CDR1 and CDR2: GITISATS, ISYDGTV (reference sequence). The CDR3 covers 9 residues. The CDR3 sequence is CALLEKKLF. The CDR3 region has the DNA TGTGCCTTGTTGGAGAAGAAACTCTTT.

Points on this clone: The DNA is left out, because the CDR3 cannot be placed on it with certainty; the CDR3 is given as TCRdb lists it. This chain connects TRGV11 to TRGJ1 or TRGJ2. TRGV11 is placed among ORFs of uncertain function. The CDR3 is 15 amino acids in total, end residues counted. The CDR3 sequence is CTTVPAGLGDYKKLF.

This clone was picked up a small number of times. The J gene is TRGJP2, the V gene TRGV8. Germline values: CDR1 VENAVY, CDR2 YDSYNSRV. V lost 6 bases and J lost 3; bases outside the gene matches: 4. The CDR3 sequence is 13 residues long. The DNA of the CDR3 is TGTGCCACCTGGCTCGGTAGTGATTGGATCAAGACGTTT. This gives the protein CATWLGSDWIKTF.

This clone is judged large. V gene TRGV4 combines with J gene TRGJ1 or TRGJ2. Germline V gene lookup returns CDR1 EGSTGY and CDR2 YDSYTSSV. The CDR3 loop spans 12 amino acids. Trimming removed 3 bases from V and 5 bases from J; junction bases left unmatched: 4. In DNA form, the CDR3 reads TGTGCCACCTGGGATAAGGATTATAAGAAACTCTTT. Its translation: CATWDKDYKKLF.

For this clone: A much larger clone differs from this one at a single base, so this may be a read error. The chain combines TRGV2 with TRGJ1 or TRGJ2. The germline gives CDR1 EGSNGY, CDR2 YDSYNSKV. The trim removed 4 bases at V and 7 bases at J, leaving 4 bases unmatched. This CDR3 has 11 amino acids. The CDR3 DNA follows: TGTGCCACCTGGGAGGGATATAAGAAACTCTTT. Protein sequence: CATWEGYKKLF.

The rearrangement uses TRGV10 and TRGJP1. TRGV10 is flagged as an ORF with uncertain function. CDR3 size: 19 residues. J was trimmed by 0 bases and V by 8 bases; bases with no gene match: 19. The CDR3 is CAAWDFSFRQYTTGWFKIF. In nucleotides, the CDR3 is TGTGCTGCGTGGGATTTTTCCTTTCGTCAGTATACCACTGGTTGGTTCAAGATATTT.

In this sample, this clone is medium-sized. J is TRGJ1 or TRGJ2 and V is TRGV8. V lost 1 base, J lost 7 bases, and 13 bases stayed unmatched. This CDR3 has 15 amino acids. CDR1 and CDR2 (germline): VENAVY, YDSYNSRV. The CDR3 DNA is TGTGCCACCTGGGATAGTATCTCCCCAGTATATAAGAAACTCTTT. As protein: CATWDSISPVYKKLF.

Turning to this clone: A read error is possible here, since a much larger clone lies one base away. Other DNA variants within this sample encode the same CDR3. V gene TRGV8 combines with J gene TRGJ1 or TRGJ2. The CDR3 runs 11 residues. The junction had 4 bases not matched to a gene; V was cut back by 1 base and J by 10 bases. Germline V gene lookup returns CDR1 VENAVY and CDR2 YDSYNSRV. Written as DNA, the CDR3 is TGTGCCACCTGGGATAGTTTCAAGAAACTCTTT. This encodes CATWDSFKKLF.

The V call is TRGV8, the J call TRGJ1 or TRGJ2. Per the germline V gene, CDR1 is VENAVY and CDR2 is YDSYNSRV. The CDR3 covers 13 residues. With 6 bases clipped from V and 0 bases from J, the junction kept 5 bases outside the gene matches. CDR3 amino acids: CATWSPNYYKKLF. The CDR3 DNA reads TGTGCCACCTGGAGCCCGAATTATTATAAGAAACTCTTT.

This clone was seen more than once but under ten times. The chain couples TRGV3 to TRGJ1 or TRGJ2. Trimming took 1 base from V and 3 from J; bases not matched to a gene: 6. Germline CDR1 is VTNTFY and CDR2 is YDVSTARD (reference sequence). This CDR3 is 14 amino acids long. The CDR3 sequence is CATWDSPSYYKKLF. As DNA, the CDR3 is TGTGCCACCTGGGACAGCCCAAGTTATTATAAGAAACTCTTT.

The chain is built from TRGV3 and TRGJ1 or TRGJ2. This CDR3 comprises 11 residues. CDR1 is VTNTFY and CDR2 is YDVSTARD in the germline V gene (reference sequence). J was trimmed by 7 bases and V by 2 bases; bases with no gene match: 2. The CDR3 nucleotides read TGTGCCACCTGGGACACATATAAGAAACTCTTT. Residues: CATWDTYKKLF.

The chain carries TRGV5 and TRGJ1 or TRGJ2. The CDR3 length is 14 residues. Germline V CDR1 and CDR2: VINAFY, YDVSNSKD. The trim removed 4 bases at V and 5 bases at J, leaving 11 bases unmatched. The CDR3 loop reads CATWERQGDYKKLF. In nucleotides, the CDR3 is TGTGCCACCTGGGAGAGACAGGGGGATTATAAGAAACTCTTT.

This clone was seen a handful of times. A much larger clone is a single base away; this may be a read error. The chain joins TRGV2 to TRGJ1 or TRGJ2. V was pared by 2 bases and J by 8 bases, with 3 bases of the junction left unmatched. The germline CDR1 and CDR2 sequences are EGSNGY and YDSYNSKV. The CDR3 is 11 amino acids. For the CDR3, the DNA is TGTGCCACCTGGGACGACCATAAGAAACTCTTT. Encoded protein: CATWDDHKKLF.

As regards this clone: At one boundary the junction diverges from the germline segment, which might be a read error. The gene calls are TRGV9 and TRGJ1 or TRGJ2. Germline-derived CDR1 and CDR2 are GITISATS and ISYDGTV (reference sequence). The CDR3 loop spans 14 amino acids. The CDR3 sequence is CAMWEVQDYYKKLF. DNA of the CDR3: TGTGCCATGTGGGAGGTGCAGGATTATTATAAGAAACTCTTT.

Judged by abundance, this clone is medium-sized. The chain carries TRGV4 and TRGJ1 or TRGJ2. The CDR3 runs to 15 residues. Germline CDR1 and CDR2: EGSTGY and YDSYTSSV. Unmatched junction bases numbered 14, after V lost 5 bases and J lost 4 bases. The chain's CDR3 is CATWVPRRGYYKKLF. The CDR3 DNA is TGTGCCACCTGGGTGCCCAGGAGGGGATATTATAAGAAACTCTTT.

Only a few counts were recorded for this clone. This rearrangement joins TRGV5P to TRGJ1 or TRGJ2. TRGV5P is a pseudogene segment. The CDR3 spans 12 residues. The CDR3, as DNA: TGTGCCACCTGGGGAATCTATTATAAGAAACTCTTT. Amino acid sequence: CATWGIYYKKLF.

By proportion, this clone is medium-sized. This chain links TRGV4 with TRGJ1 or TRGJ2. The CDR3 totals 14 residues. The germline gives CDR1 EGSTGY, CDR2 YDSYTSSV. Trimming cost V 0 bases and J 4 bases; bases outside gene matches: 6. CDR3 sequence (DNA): TGTGCCACCTGGGATGGGCCCGTATATTATAAGAAACTCTTT. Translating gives CATWDGPVYYKKLF.

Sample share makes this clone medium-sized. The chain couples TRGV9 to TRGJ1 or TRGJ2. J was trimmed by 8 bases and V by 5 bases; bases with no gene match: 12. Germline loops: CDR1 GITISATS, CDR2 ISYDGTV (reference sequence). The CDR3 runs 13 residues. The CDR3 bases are TGTGCCTTGTGGGTCTTGCGACGGAATAAGAAACTCTTT. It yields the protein CALWVLRRNKKLF.

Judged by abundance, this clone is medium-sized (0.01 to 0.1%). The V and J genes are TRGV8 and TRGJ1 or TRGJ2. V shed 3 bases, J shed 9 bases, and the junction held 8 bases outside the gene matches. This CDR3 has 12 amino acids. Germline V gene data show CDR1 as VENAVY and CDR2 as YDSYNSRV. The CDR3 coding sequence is TGTGCCACCTGGGATGTAATTTTTAAGAAACTCTTT. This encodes CATWDVIFKKLF.

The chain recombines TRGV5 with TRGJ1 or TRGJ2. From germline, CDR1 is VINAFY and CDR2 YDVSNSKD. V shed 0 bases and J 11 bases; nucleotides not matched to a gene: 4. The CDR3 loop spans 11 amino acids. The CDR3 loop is CATWDRIEKLF. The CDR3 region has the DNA TGTGCCACCTGGGACAGGATTGAGAAACTCTTT.

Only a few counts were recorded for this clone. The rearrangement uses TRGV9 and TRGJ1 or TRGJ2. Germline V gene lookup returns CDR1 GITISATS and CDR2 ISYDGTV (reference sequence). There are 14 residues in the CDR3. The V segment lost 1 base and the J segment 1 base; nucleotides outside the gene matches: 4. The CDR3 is CALWEVLNYYKKLF. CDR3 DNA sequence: TGTGCCTTGTGGGAGGTTCTCAATTATTATAAGAAACTCTTT.